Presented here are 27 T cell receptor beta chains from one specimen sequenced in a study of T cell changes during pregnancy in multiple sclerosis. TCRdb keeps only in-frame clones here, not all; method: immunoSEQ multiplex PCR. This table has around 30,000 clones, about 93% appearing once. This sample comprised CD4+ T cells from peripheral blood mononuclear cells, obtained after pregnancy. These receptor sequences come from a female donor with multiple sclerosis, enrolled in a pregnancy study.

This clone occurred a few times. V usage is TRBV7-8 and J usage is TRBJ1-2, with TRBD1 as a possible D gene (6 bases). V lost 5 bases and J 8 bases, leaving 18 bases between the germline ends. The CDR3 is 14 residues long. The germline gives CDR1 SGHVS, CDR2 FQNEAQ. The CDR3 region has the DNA TGTGCCAGCAGCCCTTTGGGGGGGCAGGAAGGCTACACCTTC. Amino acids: CASSPLGGQEGYTF.

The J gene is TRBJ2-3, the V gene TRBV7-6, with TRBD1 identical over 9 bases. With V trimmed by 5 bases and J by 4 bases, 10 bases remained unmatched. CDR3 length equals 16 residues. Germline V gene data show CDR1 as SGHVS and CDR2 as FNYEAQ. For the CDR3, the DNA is TGTGCCAGCAGCGGGCGGACAGGGGTAAGGGCAGATACGCAGTATTTT. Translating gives CASSGRTGVRADTQYF.

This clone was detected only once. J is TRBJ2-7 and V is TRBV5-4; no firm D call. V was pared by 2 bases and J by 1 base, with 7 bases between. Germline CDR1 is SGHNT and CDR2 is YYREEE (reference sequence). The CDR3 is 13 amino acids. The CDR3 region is CASSFVQSYEQYF. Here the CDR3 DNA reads TGTGCCAGCAGCTTCGTGCAGTCCTACGAGCAGTACTTC.

CDR3 protein: CASSPGQGMRYEQYF. The CDR3 DNA reads as TGCGCCAGCAGCCCAGGACAGGGGATGAGATACGAGCAGTACTTC. This chain uses TRBV5-1 with TRBJ2-7; 9 bases map to TRBD1. Germline V CDR1 and CDR2: SGHRS, YFSETQ. This CDR3 has 15 amino acids. Germline trimming cut 4 bases from V and 4 bases from J; bases unmatched to any gene: 9.

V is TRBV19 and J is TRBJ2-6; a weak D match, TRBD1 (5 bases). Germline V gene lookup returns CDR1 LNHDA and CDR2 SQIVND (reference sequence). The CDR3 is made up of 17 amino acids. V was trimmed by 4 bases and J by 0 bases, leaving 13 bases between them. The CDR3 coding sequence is TGTGCCAGTAGTACCCAGGGTCCATACTCTGGGGCCAACGTCCTGACTTTC. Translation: CASSTQGPYSGANVLTF. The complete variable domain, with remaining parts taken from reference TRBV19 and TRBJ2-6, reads DGGITQSPKYLFRKEGQNVTLSCEQNLNHDAMYWYRQDPGQGLRLIYYSQIVNDFQKGDIAEGYSVSREKKESFPLTVTSAQKNPTAFYLCASSTQGPYSGANVLTFGAGSRLTVL.

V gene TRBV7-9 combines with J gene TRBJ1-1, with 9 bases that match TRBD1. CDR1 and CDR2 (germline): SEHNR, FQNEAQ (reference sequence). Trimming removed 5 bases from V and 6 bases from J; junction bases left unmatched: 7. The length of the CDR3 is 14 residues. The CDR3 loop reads CASSGWTGEPEAFF. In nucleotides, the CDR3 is TGTGCCAGCAGCGGGTGGACAGGGGAGCCTGAAGCTTTCTTT.

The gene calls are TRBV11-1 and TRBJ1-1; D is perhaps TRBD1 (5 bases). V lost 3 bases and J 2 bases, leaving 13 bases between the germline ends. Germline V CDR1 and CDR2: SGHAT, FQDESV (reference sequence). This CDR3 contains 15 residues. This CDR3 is CASSFNLQANTEAFF. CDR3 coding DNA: TGTGCCAGCAGCTTTAATCTACAGGCAAACACTGAAGCTTTCTTT.

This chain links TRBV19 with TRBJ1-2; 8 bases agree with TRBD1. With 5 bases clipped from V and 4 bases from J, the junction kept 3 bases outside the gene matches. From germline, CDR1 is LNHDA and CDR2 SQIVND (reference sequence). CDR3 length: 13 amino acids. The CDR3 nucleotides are TGTGCCAGTAGTGAGGGACAGGCCTATGGCTACACCTTC. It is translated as CASSEGQAYGYTF. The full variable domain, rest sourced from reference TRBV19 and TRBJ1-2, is DGGITQSPKYLFRKEGQNVTLSCEQNLNHDAMYWYRQDPGQGLRLIYYSQIVNDFQKGDIAEGYSVSREKKESFPLTVTSAQKNPTAFYLCASSEGQAYGYTFGSGTRLTVV.

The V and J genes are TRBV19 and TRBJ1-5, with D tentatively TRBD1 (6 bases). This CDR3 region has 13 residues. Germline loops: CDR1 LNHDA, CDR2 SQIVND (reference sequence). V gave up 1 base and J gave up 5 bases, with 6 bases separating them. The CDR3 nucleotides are TGTGCCAGTAGTATAGGGACAGATCAGCCCCAGCATTTT. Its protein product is CASSIGTDQPQHF.

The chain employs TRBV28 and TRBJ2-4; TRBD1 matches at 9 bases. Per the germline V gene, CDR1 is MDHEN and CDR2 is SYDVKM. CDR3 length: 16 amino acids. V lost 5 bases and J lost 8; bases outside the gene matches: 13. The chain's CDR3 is CASSGGTGLVGDIQYF. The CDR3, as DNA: TGTGCCAGCAGTGGCGGGACAGGGTTAGTCGGAGACATTCAGTACTTC.

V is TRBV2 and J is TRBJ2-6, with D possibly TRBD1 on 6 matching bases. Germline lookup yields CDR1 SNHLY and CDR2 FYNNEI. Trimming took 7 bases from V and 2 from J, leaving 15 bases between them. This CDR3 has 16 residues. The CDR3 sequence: CASNKGRGPGANVLTF. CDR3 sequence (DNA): TGTGCCAGCAATAAGGGCAGGGGCCCTGGGGCCAACGTCCTGACTTTC. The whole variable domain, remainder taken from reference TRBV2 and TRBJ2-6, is EPEVTQTPSHQVTQMGQEVILRCVPISNHLYFYWYRQILGQKVEFLVSFYNNEISEKSEIFDDQFSVERPDGSNFTLKIRSTKLEDSAMYFCASNKGRGPGANVLTFGAGSRLTVL.

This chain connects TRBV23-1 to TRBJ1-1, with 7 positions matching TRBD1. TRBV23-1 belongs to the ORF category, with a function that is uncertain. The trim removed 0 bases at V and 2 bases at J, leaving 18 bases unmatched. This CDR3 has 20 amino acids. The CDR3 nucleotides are TGCGCCAGCAGTCAATCCCGCCTCCGGGCAGGGGGAGCAGAAAACACTGAAGCTTTCTTT. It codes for CASSQSRLRAGGAENTEAFF.

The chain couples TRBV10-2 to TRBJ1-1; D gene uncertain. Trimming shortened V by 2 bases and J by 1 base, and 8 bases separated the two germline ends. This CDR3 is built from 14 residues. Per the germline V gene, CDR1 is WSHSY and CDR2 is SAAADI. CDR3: CASSEGGKNTEAFF. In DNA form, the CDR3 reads TGCGCCAGCAGTGAGGGCGGAAAGAACACTGAAGCTTTCTTT.

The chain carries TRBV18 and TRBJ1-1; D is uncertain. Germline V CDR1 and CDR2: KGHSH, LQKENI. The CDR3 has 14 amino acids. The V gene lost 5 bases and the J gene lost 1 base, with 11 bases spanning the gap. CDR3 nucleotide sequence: TGTGCCAGCTCATTTTCTCCAGAGAACACTGAAGCTTTCTTT. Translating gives CASSFSPENTEAFF.

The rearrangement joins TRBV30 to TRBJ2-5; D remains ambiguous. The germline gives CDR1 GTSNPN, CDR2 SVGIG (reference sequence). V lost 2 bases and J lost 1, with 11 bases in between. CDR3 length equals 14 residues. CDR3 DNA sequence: TGTGCCTGGAGTACGTCACTCGGCCAAGAGACCCAGTACTTC. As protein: CAWSTSLGQETQYF.

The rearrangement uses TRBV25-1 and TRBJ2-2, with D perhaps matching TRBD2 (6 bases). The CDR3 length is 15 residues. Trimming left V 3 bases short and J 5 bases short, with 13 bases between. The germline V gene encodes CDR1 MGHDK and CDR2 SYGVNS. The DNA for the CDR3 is TGTGCCAGCAGTGACAGTCTACGGGGGACCGGGGAGCTGTTTTTT. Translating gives CASSDSLRGTGELFF.

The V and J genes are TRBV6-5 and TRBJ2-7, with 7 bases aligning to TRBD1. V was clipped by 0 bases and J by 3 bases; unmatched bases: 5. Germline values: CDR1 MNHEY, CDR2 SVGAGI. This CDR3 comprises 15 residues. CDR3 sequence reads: CASSYSRGPYYEQYF. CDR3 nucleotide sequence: TGTGCCAGCAGTTACTCGAGGGGGCCGTACTACGAGCAGTACTTC.

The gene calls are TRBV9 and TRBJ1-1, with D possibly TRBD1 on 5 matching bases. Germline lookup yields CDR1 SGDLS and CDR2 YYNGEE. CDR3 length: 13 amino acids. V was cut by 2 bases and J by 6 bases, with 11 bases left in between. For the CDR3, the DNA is TGTGCCAGCAGCGTTGACCAGGGATCTGAAGCTTTCTTT. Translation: CASSVDQGSEAFF.

CDR3 coding DNA: TGTGCCAGCAGCTTCACCAGCGGGTCACTTCCCTACAATGAGCAGTTCTTC. Protein product: CASSFTSGSLPYNEQFF. The genes are TRBV7-6 and TRBJ2-1, with D possibly being TRBD2 (6 bases). This CDR3 has 17 amino acids. The V gene's germline CDR1 is SGHVS and CDR2 FNYEAQ. Trimming shortened V by 3 bases and J by 2 bases, and 17 bases separated the two germline ends.

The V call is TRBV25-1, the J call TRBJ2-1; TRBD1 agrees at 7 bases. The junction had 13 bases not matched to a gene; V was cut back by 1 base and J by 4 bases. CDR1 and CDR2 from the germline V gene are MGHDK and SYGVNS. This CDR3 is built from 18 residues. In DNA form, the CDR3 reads TGTGCCAGCAGTGAATCACTTCTGGGGACAGATGATTACAATGAGCAGTTCTTC. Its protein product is CASSESLLGTDDYNEQFF.

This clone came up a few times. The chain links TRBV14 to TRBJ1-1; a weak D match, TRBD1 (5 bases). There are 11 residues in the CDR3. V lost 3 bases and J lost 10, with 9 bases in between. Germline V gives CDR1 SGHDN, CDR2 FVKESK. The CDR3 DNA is TGTGCCAGCAGCCAGGGTGGGGCAGCTTTCTTT. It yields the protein CASSQGGAAFF.

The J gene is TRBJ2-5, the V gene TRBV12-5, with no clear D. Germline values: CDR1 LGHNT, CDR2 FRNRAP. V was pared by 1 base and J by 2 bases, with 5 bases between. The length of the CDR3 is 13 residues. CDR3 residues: CASGLGLQETQYF. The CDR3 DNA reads TGTGCTAGTGGTTTGGGGCTTCAAGAGACCCAGTACTTC.

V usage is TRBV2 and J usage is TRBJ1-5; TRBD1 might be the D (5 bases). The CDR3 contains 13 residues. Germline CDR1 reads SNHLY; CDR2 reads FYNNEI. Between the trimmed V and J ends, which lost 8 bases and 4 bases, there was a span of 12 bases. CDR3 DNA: TGTGCCAGCGGAAACAGGTTAAATCAGCCCCAGCATTTT. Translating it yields CASGNRLNQPQHF. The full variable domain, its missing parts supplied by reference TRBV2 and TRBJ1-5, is EPEVTQTPSHQVTQMGQEVILRCVPISNHLYFYWYRQILGQKVEFLVSFYNNEISEKSEIFDDQFSVERPDGSNFTLKIRSTKLEDSAMYFCASGNRLNQPQHFGDGTRLSIL.

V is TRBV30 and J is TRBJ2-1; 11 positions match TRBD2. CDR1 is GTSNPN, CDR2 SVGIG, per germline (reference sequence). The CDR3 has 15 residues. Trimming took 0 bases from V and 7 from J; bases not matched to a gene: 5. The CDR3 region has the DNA TGTGCCTGGAGTGTCGGTAGCGGGAGGGTAAATGAGCAGTTCTTC. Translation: CAWSVGSGRVNEQFF.

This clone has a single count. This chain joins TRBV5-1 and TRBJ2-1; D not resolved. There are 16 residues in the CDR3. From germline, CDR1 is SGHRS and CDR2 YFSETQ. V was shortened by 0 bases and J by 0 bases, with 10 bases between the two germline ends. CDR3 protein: CASSLAPPSSYNEQFF. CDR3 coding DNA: TGCGCCAGCAGCTTGGCCCCCCCGAGCTCCTACAATGAGCAGTTCTTC.

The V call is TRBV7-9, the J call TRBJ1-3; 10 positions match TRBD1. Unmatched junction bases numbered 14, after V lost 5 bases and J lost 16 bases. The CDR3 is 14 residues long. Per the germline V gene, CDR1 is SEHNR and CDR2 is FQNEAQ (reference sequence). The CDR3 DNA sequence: TGTGCCAGCAGCCTAACGACAGGGGGCGACACCCCCTATTTT. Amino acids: CASSLTTGGDTPYF.

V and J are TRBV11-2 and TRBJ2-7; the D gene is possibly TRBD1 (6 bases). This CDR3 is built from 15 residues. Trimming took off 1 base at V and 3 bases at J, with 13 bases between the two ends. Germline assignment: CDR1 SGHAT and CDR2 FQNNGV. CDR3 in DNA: TGTGCCAGCAGCTTAGGACCGGACAGTGGCTACGAGCAGTACTTC. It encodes CASSLGPDSGYEQYF.